This T cell receptor (beta chain) was recovered during a study of OX40 agonist ivuxolimab in advanced cancers. The wider study: The study enrolled dose-escalation patients with hepatocellular carcinoma, melanoma, renal cell or head and neck cancer. Partial response was recorded in three patients: one hepatocellular carcinoma and two cutaneous melanoma cases.

Study conclusions and caveats: Individuals who were partial responders at 0.1-3.0 mg/kg had clonal expansion that ranked among the lowest.

Details on this clone: Its specificity is not known.

The CDR3 length is 12 residues. The protocol was immunoSEQ multiplex PCR, while the TCRdb copy is restricted to in-frame clones and leaves out a portion. The sample has approximately 82,000 clones; around 83% are singletons. The sequenced sample was CD4+ or CD8+ T cells sorted from blood, obtained in a trial of the OX40 agonist ivuxolimab. The gene calls are TRBV21-1 and TRBJ2-1. TRBV21-1 is termed a pseudogene. The TCR was taken from an adult with an advanced solid tumor such as melanoma, head and neck, liver or kidney cancer. CDR3 sequence: CASSHYLNEQFF. In nucleotides, the CDR3 is TGTGCCAGCAGCCATTATTTGAATGAGCAGTTCTTC.